A single sample gave rise to the 6 T cell receptor beta chains below, sequenced in a study of cytomegalovirus exposure and HLA in healthy donors. The PCR made use of 60 Vbeta and 13 Jbeta primers. Sequencing used immunoSEQ multiplex PCR; TCRdb keeps in-frame clones, though not all of them. The profile shows about 210,000 clones, 81% of them singletons. Specimen: PBMCs. The receptor source for this set is a middle-aged man in good health and CMV-seropositive.

The chain is built from TRBV29-1 and TRBJ2-7; D is uncertain. The CDR3 is 15 amino acids. Germline CDR1 SQVTM, CDR2 ANQGSEA. Trimming took off 4 bases at V and 0 bases at J, with 16 bases between the two ends. The CDR3 protein is CSVVGLVGSSYEQYF. CDR3 bases: TGCAGCGTTGTGGGTCTAGTCGGATCCTCCTACGAGCAGTACTTC.

There are a few counts of this clone. The chain couples TRBV6-5 to TRBJ2-7; D might be TRBD2 (6 bases). Germline V gene sequence: CDR1 MNHEY, CDR2 SVGAGI. This CDR3 contains 11 residues. The V end was cut by 5 bases, the J end by 8 bases, with 10 bases between. CDR3 sequence reads: CASSNSGKQYF. The DNA for the CDR3 is TGTGCCAGCAGTAATAGCGGCAAGCAGTACTTC.

The J gene is TRBJ2-3, the V gene TRBV9, with D tentatively TRBD2 (5 bases). Germline V gives CDR1 SGDLS, CDR2 YYNGEE. This CDR3 has 15 amino acids. Trimming removed 3 bases at V and 0 bases at J, with 11 bases between. DNA for the CDR3: TGTGCCAGCAGCGCTGTTAGCGCTAGCACAGATACGCAGTATTTT. It is translated as CASSAVSASTDTQYF.

The genes are TRBV14 and TRBJ2-3, with TRBD2 identical over 10 bases. The CDR3 has 16 residues. Trimming cost V 4 bases and J 1 base; bases outside gene matches: 5. From germline, CDR1 is SGHDN and CDR2 FVKESK. In nucleotides, the CDR3 is TGTGCCAGCAGCCGGGCTAGCGGGAGTGGCACAGATACGCAGTATTTT. Protein product: CASSRASGSGTDTQYF. Looking up the rest from reference TRBV14 and TRBJ2-3 gives the full variable domain: EAGVTQFPSHSVIEKGQTVTLRCDPISGHDNLYWYRRVMGKEIKFLLHFVKESKQDESGMPNNRFLAERTGGTYSTLKVQPAELEDSGVYFCASSRASGSGTDTQYFGPGTRLTVL.

This clone was seen only once. The chain links TRBV11-2 to TRBJ2-3; a possible D gene is TRBD1 (5 bases). The CDR3 runs 16 residues. Trimming removed 5 bases from V and 0 bases from J, with 15 bases in between. Germline CDR1 is SGHAT and CDR2 is FQNNGV. This CDR3 reads CASSPVAGYSTDTQYF. The CDR3 DNA reads TGTGCCAGCAGCCCCGTCGCAGGGTACAGCACAGATACGCAGTATTTT.

The chain uses TRBV6-5 and TRBJ1-1, with D possibly matching TRBD1 (6 bases). The CDR3 loop spans 12 amino acids. The ends were cut back, 5 bases at V and 6 bases at J, with 10 bases in the middle. Germline V lookup: CDR1 MNHEY, CDR2 SVGAGI. As DNA, the CDR3 is TGTGCCAGCAGTCGCAACAGGGCTGAAGCTTTCTTT. Its protein product is CASSRNRAEAFF.